This TCR beta chain was found in a study of CXCR3-negative and CXCR3-positive naive CD8 T cells. The CDR3 contains 13 residues. Germline lookup yields CDR1 DFQATT and CDR2 SNEGSKA (reference sequence). As to this clonotype: The target antigen is unknown.

Each TRB cDNA library was prepared by 5' RACE (with UMI labels). Reanalyzing the 5' RACE reads, TCRdb keeps one entry per CDR3 protein, without DNA. The table for this sample gives about 130,000 distinct CDR3 sequences. Study-wide findings and caveats: TRB CDR3s were more hydrophobic in CXCR3-positive than in CXCR3-negative naive cells.

This sequence was found in a human donor in good health. Some clones in this sample may be carry-over from other donors' samples. V and J are TRBV20-1 and TRBJ2-1; no DNA is available, so the TRBD1 call from TCRdb remains unchecked. Sequencing was performed on naive CXCR3+ CD8+ T cells from blood. Indicated subset: CD45RO-CCR7+CD27+CD95- naive CD8+ T cells expressing CXCR3 (TNR3+). The CDR3 protein is CSAPGPVYNEQFF.